Listed below are T cell receptor beta chains from one sample, sequenced in a study of blood T cell repertoires in COVID-19. TCRdb keeps only in-frame clones here, not all; method: immunoSEQ multiplex PCR. This table holds 200,000 to 250,000 clones, about nine tenths found once. The sample was PBMCs or T cells enriched from blood (not recorded which). The receptor set was obtained from a woman aged 25-40 years with acute COVID-19. The conserved cysteine and the conserved F or W are not part of the CDR3 here. The order of the fields is V gene, CDR3 protein.

>TRBV7-8
ASSRDSYGGELF
>TRBV10-2
ASTKSGEETYEQY
>TRBV29-1
SVEEAGTAHTEAF
>TRBV7-2
ASSWPNSPLH
>TRBV25-1
ASGRDFDGYT
>TRBV28
ATWAPPYEQY
>TRBV12-5
ASGLGSSNSPLH
>TRBV19
ASSIDGRAQPQH
>TRBV4-1
ASSHARGGAYNEQF
>TRBV5-1
ASSLAWNTEAF
>TRBV29-1
SAEGLAGTYNEQF
>TRBV27
ASRGARVQETQY
>TRBV4-3
ASSPFLNTEAF
>TRBV6-1
ASSERGNTEAF
>TRBV27
ASSPEGGAYEQY
>TRBV6-6
ASSGQGTNTEAF
>TRBV7-8
ASSSRDRDGYT
>TRBV6-5
ASSPTPLLNTEAF
>TRBV5-1
ASSPEGNRDQPQH
>TRBV19
ASSIRQGADEQY
>TRBV10-2
ASSKPQGAQGYT
>TRBV30
AWSVGSNSYEQY
>TRBV6-4
ASSWDRSLRNTEAF
>TRBV6-5
ASSKWAGESTEAF
>TRBV7-9
ASRQGGQPQH
>TRBV18
ASSPRVGGWETQY
>TRBV3-1/TRBV3-2
ASSQVQGNSPLH
>TRBV29-1
SADYMSLDEQF
>TRBV5-1
ASSSPSGSQETQY
>TRBV7-9
ASAQDSLSGNTIY
>TRBV29-1
SVEDWRTGSADTQY